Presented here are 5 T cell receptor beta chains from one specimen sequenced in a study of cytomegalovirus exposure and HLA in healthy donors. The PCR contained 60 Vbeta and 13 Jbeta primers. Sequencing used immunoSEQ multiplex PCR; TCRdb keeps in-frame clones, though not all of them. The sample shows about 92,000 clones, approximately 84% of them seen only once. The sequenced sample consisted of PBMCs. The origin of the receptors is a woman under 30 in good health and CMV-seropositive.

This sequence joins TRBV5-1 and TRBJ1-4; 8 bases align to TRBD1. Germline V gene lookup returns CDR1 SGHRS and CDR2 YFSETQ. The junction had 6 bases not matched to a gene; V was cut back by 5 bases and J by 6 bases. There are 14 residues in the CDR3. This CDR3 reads CASRMTGVDEKLFF. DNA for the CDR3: TGCGCCAGCAGGATGACAGGGGTGGATGAAAAACTGTTTTTT.

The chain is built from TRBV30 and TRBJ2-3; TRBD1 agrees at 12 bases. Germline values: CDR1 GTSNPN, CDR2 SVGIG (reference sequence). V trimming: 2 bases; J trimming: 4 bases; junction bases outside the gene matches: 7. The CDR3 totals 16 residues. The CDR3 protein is CAWSHGTGGFPDTQYF. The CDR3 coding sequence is TGTGCCTGGAGTCATGGGACAGGGGGCTTCCCAGATACGCAGTATTTT.

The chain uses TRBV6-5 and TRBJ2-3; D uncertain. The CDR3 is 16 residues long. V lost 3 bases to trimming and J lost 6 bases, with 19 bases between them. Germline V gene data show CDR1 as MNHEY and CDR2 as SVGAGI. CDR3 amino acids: CASSYGHPVATDTQYF. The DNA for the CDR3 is TGTGCCAGCAGTTATGGCCACCCGGTAGCTACTGATACGCAGTATTTT.

CDR3 nucleotides: TGTGCCAGCAGCTTGAAATCCGGAGGCTACGAGCAGTACTTC. Translation gives CASSLKSGGYEQYF. The chain has TRBV11-3 and TRBJ2-7; D perhaps matches TRBD2 (5 bases). Between the trimmed V and J ends, which lost 3 bases and 3 bases, there was a span of 12 bases. Germline V CDR1 and CDR2: SGHNT, YENEEA. This CDR3 is built from 14 residues.

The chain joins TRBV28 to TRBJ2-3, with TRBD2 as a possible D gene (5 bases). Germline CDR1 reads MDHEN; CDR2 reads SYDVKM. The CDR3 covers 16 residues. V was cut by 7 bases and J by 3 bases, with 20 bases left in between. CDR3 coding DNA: TGTGCCAGCATCCCCGGTAGCGCCCCAGGAACAGATACGCAGTATTTT. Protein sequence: CASIPGSAPGTDTQYF.